This TCR beta chain was observed in a study of blood T cell repertoires in COVID-19. Data came from immunoSEQ multiplex PCR; TCRdb stores just in-frame clones and leaves some out. Among 150,000 to 170,000 clones listed, 84% were seen once. Germline CDR1 is LGHDT and CDR2 is YNNKEL (reference sequence). V lost 4 bases, J lost 2 bases, and 3 bases stayed unmatched. This CDR3 has 14 residues. The TCR was taken from a man aged 50 to 59 who had recovered from COVID-19. The V call is TRBV3-1 (or the pseudogene TRBV3-2), the J call TRBJ1-2; TRBD1 matches at 8 bases. The sample taken for sequencing was PBMCs or T cells enriched from blood (not recorded which). Here the CDR3 reads CASSPDRVNYGYTF. CDR3 coding DNA: TGTGCCAGCAGCCCGGACAGGGTAAACTATGGCTACACCTTC.